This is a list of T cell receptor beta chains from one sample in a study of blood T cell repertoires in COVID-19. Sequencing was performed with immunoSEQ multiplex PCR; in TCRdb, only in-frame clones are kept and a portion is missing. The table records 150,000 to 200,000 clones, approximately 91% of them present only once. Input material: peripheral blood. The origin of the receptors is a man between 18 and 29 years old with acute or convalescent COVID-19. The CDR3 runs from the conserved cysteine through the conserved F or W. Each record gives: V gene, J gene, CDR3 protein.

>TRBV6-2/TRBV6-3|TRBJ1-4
CASSRGRGMEKLFF
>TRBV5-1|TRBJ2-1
CASSPLGGGVYNEQFF
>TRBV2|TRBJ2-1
CASTETLSGLAGVGEQFF
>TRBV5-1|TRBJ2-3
CASSDGLAGTDTQYF
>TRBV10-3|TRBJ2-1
CAISTGGDLGNEQFF
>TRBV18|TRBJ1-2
CASSPTKGGYGYTF
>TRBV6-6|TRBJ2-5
CASKHLTGYQETQYF
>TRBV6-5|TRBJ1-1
CASSSSRVEAFF
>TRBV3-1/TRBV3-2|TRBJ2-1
CASSHVTGIEQFF
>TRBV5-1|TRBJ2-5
CASSVVTSGQETQYF
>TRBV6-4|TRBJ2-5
CASNETGVLGTGQETQYF
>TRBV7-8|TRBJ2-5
CASSLSGGSGETQYF
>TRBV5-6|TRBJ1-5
CASSLRTGLNQPQHF
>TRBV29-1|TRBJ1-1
CSGNSGDTEAFF
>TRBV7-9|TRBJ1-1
CASSDSRQGEAFF
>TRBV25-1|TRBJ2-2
CASSEDSSTGELFF
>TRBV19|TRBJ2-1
CASSITPGDYNEQFF
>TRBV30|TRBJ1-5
CAWRSGLEGQPQHF
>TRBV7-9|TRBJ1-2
CASSLLSYQDYTF
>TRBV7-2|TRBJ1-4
CASSFAGTANEKLFF
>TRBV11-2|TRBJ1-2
CASSLAGSNGYTF
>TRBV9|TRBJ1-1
CASSLQRGRDTEAFF
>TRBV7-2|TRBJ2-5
CASSARATYQETQYF
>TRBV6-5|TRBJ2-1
CASRLQTGPADEQFF
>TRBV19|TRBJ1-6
CASSRQGGNSPLHF
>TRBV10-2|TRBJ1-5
CASSESRPGLSNQPQHF
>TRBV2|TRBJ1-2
CASSEGTANYGYTF
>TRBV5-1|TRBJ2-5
CASSLVPGTWETQYF
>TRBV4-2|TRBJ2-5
CASSQVSGLGETQYF
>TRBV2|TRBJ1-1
CASTRGPNTEAFF
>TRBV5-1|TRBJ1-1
CASSSGPRGGIGEAFF
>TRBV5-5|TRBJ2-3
CASSLTGVWNTDTQYF
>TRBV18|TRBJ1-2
CASSPGQGPYGYTF
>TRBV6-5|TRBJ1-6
CASSYSALDNSPLHF
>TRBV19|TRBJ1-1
CASSIDRAMNTEAFF
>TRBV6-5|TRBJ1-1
CASSRPSTGKDEAFF
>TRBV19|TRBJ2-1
CASSARDRKVAEQFF
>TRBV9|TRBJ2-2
CASSVSSGGPNTGELFF
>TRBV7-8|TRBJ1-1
CASSLRFQGSTEAFF
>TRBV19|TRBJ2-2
CASSRSDTGELFF
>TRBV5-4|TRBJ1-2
CASRRGGGFAGYTF
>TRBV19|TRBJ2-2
CASSIAPLRGTGGKGELFF
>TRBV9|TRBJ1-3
CASSATSDTRSGNTIYF
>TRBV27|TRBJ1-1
CASSWGRGKSWTEAFF
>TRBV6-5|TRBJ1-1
CASRGGGLNTEAFF
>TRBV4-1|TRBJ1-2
CASSQAGGMIYGYTF
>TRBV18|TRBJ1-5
CASSPEFNQPQHF
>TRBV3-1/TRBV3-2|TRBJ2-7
CASSSATSFSEQYF